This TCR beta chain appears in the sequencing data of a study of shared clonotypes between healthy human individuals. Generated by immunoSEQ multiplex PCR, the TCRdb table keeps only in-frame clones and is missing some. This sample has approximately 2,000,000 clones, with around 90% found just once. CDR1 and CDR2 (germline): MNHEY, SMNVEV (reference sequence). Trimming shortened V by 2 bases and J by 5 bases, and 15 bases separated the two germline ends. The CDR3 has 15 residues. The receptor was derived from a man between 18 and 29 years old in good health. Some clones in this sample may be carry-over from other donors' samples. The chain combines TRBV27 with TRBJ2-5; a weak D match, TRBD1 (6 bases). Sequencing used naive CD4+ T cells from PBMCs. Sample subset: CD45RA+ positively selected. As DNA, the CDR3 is TGTGCCAGCAGTTTAGATGGCAGGGGTCGTGAGACCCAGTACTTC. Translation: CASSLDGRGRETQYF.